These 27 T cell receptor beta chains share one sample of origin, sequenced in a study of Ad26.COV2.S vaccination and SARS-CoV-2 variants. Sample treatment: about 20 received Ad26.COV2.S at low or high dose, single or two shots; about five received placebo; per-sample allocation not given. Each sample was drawn 63 days after the first injection (of vaccine or placebo). The method was immunoSEQ multiplex PCR; TCRdb's version includes in-frame clones alone and lacks a portion of them. The sample lists more than 300,000 clones, around 90% occurring once. The sequences come from peripheral blood, collected in a trial of Ad26.COV2.S vaccine versus placebo. These receptors came from a person between 18 and 59 years old who received the Ad26.COV2.S COVID-19 vaccine or a placebo.

The rearrangement uses TRBV4-1 and TRBJ2-7, with D unresolved. This CDR3 region has 16 residues. The V gene's germline CDR1 is MGHRA and CDR2 YSYEKL. The V end was cut by 0 bases, the J end by 0 bases, with 12 bases between. Here the CDR3 reads CASSQDHPGSSYEQYF. The CDR3 DNA reads TGCGCCAGCAGCCAAGATCACCCCGGGTCCTCCTACGAGCAGTACTTC.

This clone was counted between two and nine times. The chain combines TRBV3-1 (or the pseudogene TRBV3-2) with TRBJ2-7; 8 nucleotides agree with TRBD2. Germline CDR1 and CDR2: LGHDT and YNNKEL (reference sequence). This CDR3 comprises 17 residues. The V and J ends lost 0 bases and 6 bases, in that order; junction bases with no gene match: 13. The DNA of the CDR3 is TGTGCCAGCAGCCAAGAAAGCCTAACGCTAGCGGGTTCCGAGCAGTACTTC. This gives the protein CASSQESLTLAGSEQYF.

The chain is built from TRBV7-2 and TRBJ2-3, with 14 bases fitting TRBD2. The CDR3 is 16 amino acids. Germline V lookup: CDR1 SGHTA, CDR2 FQGNSA. After removal of 5 bases from V and 5 bases from J, the junction contained 6 bases not matched to a gene. CDR3 in amino acids: CASSTGLAGVVDTQYF. The DNA for the CDR3 is TGTGCCAGCAGCACGGGACTAGCGGGAGTGGTAGATACGCAGTATTTT.

This clone was seen a single time. The chain employs TRBV11-3 and TRBJ2-3, with a tentative D call TRBD1 (6 bases). Germline CDR1 and CDR2: SGHNT and YENEEA. This CDR3 has 14 residues. The germline V and J ends were trimmed by 5 bases and 6 bases, with 15 bases remaining between them. CDR3 sequence (DNA): TGTGCCAGCAGCGCAGTACCTAGGGGGGATACGCAGTATTTT. This gives the protein CASSAVPRGDTQYF.

V and J are TRBV4-3 and TRBJ2-2; no definite D call. With 0 bases removed from V and 6 bases from J, the gap between germline ends came to 11 bases. CDR3 size: 15 residues. Germline V CDR1 and CDR2: LGHNA, YSLEER. The CDR3 DNA sequence: TGCGCCAGCAGCCAAGATATCGGGTGGGCCGGGGAGCTGTTTTTT. This encodes CASSQDIGWAGELFF.

The chain carries TRBV5-1 and TRBJ2-1, with 11 nucleotides matching TRBD2. With V trimmed by 3 bases and J by 7 bases, 6 bases remained unmatched. The germline CDR1 and CDR2 sequences are SGHRS and YFSETQ. The CDR3 loop spans 15 amino acids. CDR3 nucleotides: TGCGCCAGCAGCTCGATAGCGGGAGGGGGGAATGAGCAGTTCTTC. Translating it yields CASSSIAGGGNEQFF.

The chain links TRBV7-9 to TRBJ2-3; 16 positions agree with TRBD2. V shed 5 bases and J 0 bases; nucleotides not matched to a gene: 5. CDR1 and CDR2 (germline): SEHNR, FQNEAQ (reference sequence). This CDR3 is built from 18 residues. The CDR3 region is CASSAGTSGGASTDTQYF. CDR3 nucleotides: TGTGCCAGCAGCGCCGGGACTAGCGGGGGGGCAAGCACAGATACGCAGTATTTT.

This rearrangement joins TRBV27 to TRBJ1-5; D call uncertain. The CDR3 runs to 13 residues. Trimming shortened V by 3 bases and J by 8 bases, and 11 bases separated the two germline ends. The germline V gene has CDR1 MNHEY and CDR2 SMNVEV (reference sequence). This chain's CDR3 is CASSLGPKEPQHF. CDR3 coding DNA: TGTGCCAGCAGTTTGGGTCCTAAGGAGCCCCAGCATTTT.

The V call is TRBV12-3 or TRBV12-4, the J call TRBJ2-7; maybe TRBD1 (6 bases). The CDR3 loop spans 13 amino acids. Trimming shortened V by 1 base and J by 2 bases, and 6 bases separated the two germline ends. The CDR3 nucleotides read TGTGCCAGCAGTTTAGGGGACACCTACGAGCAGTACTTC. This sequence encodes CASSLGDTYEQYF.

The chain links TRBV12-2 to TRBJ2-3; the table's D call TRBD1 went unverified against the DNA. TRBV12-2 is flagged as a pseudogene. The CDR3 has 15 amino acids. The CDR3 region is CASRLATVSTDTQYF. Here the CDR3 DNA reads TGTGCAAGTCGCTTAGCTACAGTTAGCACAGATACGCAGTATTTT.

The V gene is TRBV30, the J gene TRBJ1-6; D is unresolved. CDR1 and CDR2 from the germline V gene are GTSNPN and SVGIG (reference sequence). With 1 base removed from V and 10 bases from J, the gap between germline ends came to 14 bases. The CDR3 consists of 14 residues. CDR3 loop: CAWSEESVGSPLHF. Here the CDR3 DNA reads TGTGCCTGGAGTGAGGAGTCAGTGGGGTCACCCCTCCACTTT.

The chain uses TRBV28 and TRBJ1-1; TRBD1 aligns across 10 bases. CDR1 is MDHEN, CDR2 SYDVKM, per germline. This CDR3 contains 14 residues. J was trimmed by 6 bases and V by 3 bases; bases with no gene match: 4. CDR3 in amino acids: CASSFRQGASEAFF. In DNA, the CDR3 is TGTGCCAGCAGTTTTCGACAGGGGGCATCTGAAGCTTTCTTT.

V is TRBV5-4 and J is TRBJ2-7; TRBD1 matches at 7 bases. V was pared by 3 bases and J by 2 bases, with 5 bases of the junction left unmatched. Germline V CDR1 and CDR2: SGHNT, YYREEE (reference sequence). The CDR3 extends over 14 amino acids. The CDR3 DNA sequence: TGTGCCAGCAGCTCAGGGACAGAAACCTACGAGCAGTACTTC. Its translation is CASSSGTETYEQYF.

The chain links TRBV3-1 (or the pseudogene TRBV3-2) to TRBJ1-1; D unclear. The V gene lost 4 bases and the J gene lost 5 bases, with 8 bases spanning the gap. Germline V lookup: CDR1 LGHDT, CDR2 YNNKEL (reference sequence). This CDR3 is 12 amino acids long. Here the CDR3 reads CASSRSRTEAFF. As DNA, the CDR3 is TGTGCCAGCAGCCGTTCCAGGACTGAAGCTTTCTTT.

The V gene is TRBV7-6, the J gene TRBJ1-5; no clear D gene. V shed 3 bases and J shed 0 bases, with 9 bases lying between them. Per the germline V gene, CDR1 is SGHVS and CDR2 is FNYEAQ. The CDR3 consists of 15 residues. The CDR3 bases are TGTGCCAGCAGCTTGGGTCAGGATAGCAATCAGCCCCAGCATTTT. It yields the protein CASSLGQDSNQPQHF. Full variable domain (remainder filled in from reference TRBV7-6 and TRBJ1-5): GAGVSQSPRYKVTKRGQDVALRCDPISGHVSLYWYRQALGQGPEFLTYFNYEAQQDKSGLPNDRFSAERPEGSISTLTIQRTEQRDSAMYRCASSLGQDSNQPQHFGDGTRLSIL.

This clone was found a few times. The rearrangement joins TRBV10-3 to TRBJ1-1; D is uncertain. The V end was cut by 5 bases, the J end by 6 bases, with 10 bases between. There are 12 residues in the CDR3. Per germline, CDR1 ENHRY and CDR2 SYGVKD. The CDR3 sequence: CAISKEGAEAFF. In DNA, the CDR3 is TGTGCCATCAGTAAAGAGGGAGCTGAAGCTTTCTTT.

The chain couples TRBV3-1 (or the pseudogene TRBV3-2) to TRBJ2-2; D call uncertain. CDR3 length: 14 residues. Germline V gene data show CDR1 as LGHDT and CDR2 as YNNKEL (reference sequence). The V gene lost 1 base and the J gene lost 8 bases, with 11 bases spanning the gap. Here the CDR3 DNA reads TGTGCCAGCAGCCAAGTCTCAGGTCCGGGGGAGCTGTTTTTT. It translates to CASSQVSGPGELFF.

V is TRBV11-3 and J is TRBJ2-7; TRBD1 matches at 9 bases. V was clipped by 4 bases and J by 7 bases; unmatched bases: 5. There are 13 residues in the CDR3. CDR1 SGHNT and CDR2 YENEEA come from the germline V gene. DNA of the CDR3: TGTGCCAGCAGCTCTGGACAGGGGAGGGAGCAGTACTTC. Protein sequence: CASSSGQGREQYF.

This clone was picked up a small number of times. The chain combines TRBV7-3 with TRBJ2-5, with no clear D. CDR1 is SGHTA and CDR2 is FQGTGA in the germline V gene. The CDR3 contains 12 residues. V was cut by 8 bases and J by 1 base, with 8 bases left in between. CDR3 amino acids: CASGPGQETQYF. DNA of the CDR3: TGTGCCAGCGGGCCGGGCCAAGAGACCCAGTACTTC.

The chain links TRBV7-9 to TRBJ2-5, with D tentatively TRBD1 (5 bases). Germline V CDR1 and CDR2: SEHNR, FQNEAQ (reference sequence). V was cut by 10 bases and J by 3 bases, with 9 bases left in between. The CDR3 is 11 amino acids. The CDR3 protein is CATVREETQYF. The CDR3 region has the DNA TGTGCCACCGTCAGGGAAGAGACCCAGTACTTC. The full variable domain, with the rest looked up from reference TRBV7-9 and TRBJ2-5, is DTGVSQNPRHKITKRGQNVTFRCDPISEHNRLYWYRQTLGQGPEFLTYFQNEAQLEKSRLLSDRFSAERPKGSFSTLEIQRTEQGDSAMYLCATVREETQYFGPGTRLLVL.

The rearrangement uses TRBV3-1 (or the pseudogene TRBV3-2) and TRBJ2-7; 10 bases are a match to TRBD2. Germline V CDR1 and CDR2: LGHDT, YNNKEL (reference sequence). CDR3 length: 19 amino acids. The V segment lost 4 bases and the J segment 4 bases; nucleotides outside the gene matches: 19. As DNA, the CDR3 is TGTGCCAGCAGCCCAGTCGGCCTAGCGGGAGCCTCGAGGGGGTACGAGCAGTACTTC. It encodes CASSPVGLAGASRGYEQYF.

V gene TRBV4-1 combines with J gene TRBJ2-5; 9 bases fit TRBD1. Losses at the gene ends were 5 bases for V and 5 bases for J; bases not matched to a gene: 9. Germline assignment: CDR1 MGHRA and CDR2 YSYEKL. This CDR3 comprises 15 residues. CDR3: CASSTRDREWETQYF. The CDR3 DNA sequence: TGCGCCAGCAGCACCCGGGACAGGGAATGGGAGACCCAGTACTTC.

The sample holds many counts of this clone. The chain is built from TRBV2 and TRBJ1-2; D perhaps matches TRBD1 (5 bases). Germline V gives CDR1 SNHLY, CDR2 FYNNEI. This CDR3 contains 15 residues. V lost 9 bases to trimming and J lost 0 bases, with 17 bases between them. For the CDR3, the DNA is TGTGCCAGGGGGATCCGGGACGCATCTAACTATGGCTACACCTTC. Translating it yields CARGIRDASNYGYTF.

The chain carries TRBV30 and TRBJ2-5; 13 positions agree with TRBD2. The CDR3 runs 12 residues. Trimming took 5 bases from V and 8 from J; bases not matched to a gene: 2. Germline V gene sequence: CDR1 GTSNPN, CDR2 SVGIG (reference sequence). The DNA for the CDR3 is TGTGCCTGGGGGACTAGCGGGGATACCCAGTACTTC. Protein: CAWGTSGDTQYF.

The CDR3 is CASSTGGYLNTEAFF. The DNA of the CDR3 is TGTGCCAGCAGTACCGGGGGATACTTGAACACTGAAGCTTTCTTT. V usage is TRBV27 and J usage is TRBJ1-1; D is possibly TRBD1 (5 bases). The CDR3 has 15 amino acids. CDR1 and CDR2 from the germline V gene are MNHEY and SMNVEV (reference sequence). Trimming removed 5 bases from V and 0 bases from J, with 13 bases in between.

This chain joins TRBV27 and TRBJ2-3; unclear D gene. Trimming stripped 5 bases from V and 3 bases from J, with 15 bases between. The CDR3 runs to 15 residues. Germline V gene data show CDR1 as MNHEY and CDR2 as SMNVEV (reference sequence). The CDR3 bases are TGTGCCAGCAGTATAAACCGTCTGTTGACAGATACGCAGTATTTT. The encoded protein is CASSINRLLTDTQYF.

The rearrangement uses TRBV25-1 and TRBJ2-1; D assignment may be TRBD1 or TRBD2 (5 bases each). The CDR3 has 13 residues. The V gene lost 7 bases and the J gene lost 4 bases, with 11 bases spanning the gap. Germline V CDR1 and CDR2: MGHDK, SYGVNS. DNA of the CDR3: TGTGCCAGCACGGGTGGGGGTTACAATGAGCAGTTCTTC. Protein product: CASTGGGYNEQFF.